This note documents a single T cell receptor (beta chain) sequence. The data originate from a study of cytomegalovirus exposure and HLA in healthy donors. The J segment lost 6 bases and the V segment lost 5 bases, leaving 3 bases of the junction unmatched. Germline values: CDR1 SEHNR, CDR2 FQNEAQ (reference sequence). The CDR3 consists of 15 residues. The PCR employed 60 Vbeta primers together with 13 Jbeta primers. Method: immunoSEQ multiplex PCR; TCRdb's copy keeps in-frame clones and lacks some. Of roughly 140,000 clones listed, 60% to 80% are singletons. V gene TRBV7-9 combines with J gene TRBJ2-1, with TRBD2 matching 14 bases. The origin of this receptor is a woman between 50 and 59 years old in good health and CMV-seronegative. The sequenced sample consisted of PBMCs. Here the CDR3 DNA reads TGTGCCAGCAGCCGGACTAGCGGGGGGACCAATGAGCAGTTCTTC. Encoded protein: CASSRTSGGTNEQFF. The full variable domain, completed using reference TRBV7-9 and TRBJ2-1, is DTGVSQNPRHKITKRGQNVTFRCDPISEHNRLYWYRQTLGQGPEFLTYFQNEAQLEKSRLLSDRFSAERPKGSFSTLEIQRTEQGDSAMYLCASSRTSGGTNEQFFGPGTRLTVL.